The 5 T cell receptor beta chains below all came from one sample that was sequenced in a study of identical twins. A single record per CDR3 protein comes from TCRdb applying MiXCR to the 5' RACE reads. The sample gives about 150,000 distinct CDR3 sequences, 3% to 4.5% of which show up once; 7% to 10% is in the top ten. The sample comprised memory T cells sorted from blood. These receptors all come from a man younger than 35 in good health.

This clonotype came up many times. The V call is TRBV6-2 or TRBV6-3, the J call TRBJ2-7; the D is unclear. The CDR3 extends over 13 amino acids. CDR1 is MNHEY and CDR2 is SVGEGT in the germline V gene. Deletions cut 4 bases from V and 0 bases from J, with 7 bases between. CDR3 region: CASSSRASYEQYV. The CDR3 nucleotides read TGTGCCAGCAGTTCCCGGGCCTCCTACGAGCAGTACGTC.

This clonotype was counted at least ten times. The rearrangement joins TRBV5-1 to TRBJ2-3, with TRBD1 identical over 10 bases. The CDR3 is 17 amino acids. V shed 3 bases and J 5 bases; nucleotides not matched to a gene: 12. CDR1 and CDR2 (germline): SGHRS, YFSETQ. The chain's CDR3 is CASSSLVGGQGRDTQYF. CDR3 sequence (DNA): TGCGCCAGCAGCTCCCTGGTGGGGGGACAGGGGAGAGATACGCAGTATTTT.

This clonotype has a count of ten or more. V usage is TRBV29-1 and J usage is TRBJ2-3; TRBD2 matches at 7 bases. The CDR3 runs 13 residues. Per germline, CDR1 SQVTM and CDR2 ANQGSEA. The V gene end was trimmed by 5 bases and the J gene end by 2 bases; junction bases not matched to a gene: 4. The CDR3 DNA reads as TGCAGCGTTTCGGGGGGAGTCACAGATACGCAGTATTTT. This gives the protein CSVSGGVTDTQYF.

Ten or more counts support this clonotype. This sequence joins TRBV20-1 and TRBJ2-7, with 8 bases fitting TRBD2. The CDR3 spans 16 residues. Germline loops: CDR1 DFQATT, CDR2 SNEGSKA (reference sequence). The ends lost 1 base at V and 0 bases at J; junction bases unmatched: 8. DNA for the CDR3: TGCAGTGCTAGAGGGGGGACTAGTGCGGTCTCCTACGAGCAGTACTTC. It specifies CSARGGTSAVSYEQYF.

This clonotype was found many times. The CDR3 nucleotides read TGTGCCGGAAGCCGGGACAACTCCTACAATGAGCAGTTCTTC. Amino acids: CAGSRDNSYNEQFF. J is TRBJ2-1 and V is TRBV12-3 or TRBV12-4, with D possibly being TRBD1 (6 bases). The V gene lost 11 bases and the J gene lost 0 bases, with 14 bases spanning the gap. CDR3 size: 14 residues.